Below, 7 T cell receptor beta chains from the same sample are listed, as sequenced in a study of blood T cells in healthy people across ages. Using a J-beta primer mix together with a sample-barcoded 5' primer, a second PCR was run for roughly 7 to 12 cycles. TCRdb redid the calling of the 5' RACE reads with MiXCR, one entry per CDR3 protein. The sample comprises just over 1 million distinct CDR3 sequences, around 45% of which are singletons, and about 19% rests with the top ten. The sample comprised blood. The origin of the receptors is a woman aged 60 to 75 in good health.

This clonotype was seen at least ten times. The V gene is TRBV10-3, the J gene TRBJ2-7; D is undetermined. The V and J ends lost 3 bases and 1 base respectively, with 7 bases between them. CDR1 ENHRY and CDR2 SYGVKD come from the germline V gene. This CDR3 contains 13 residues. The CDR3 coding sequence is TGTGCCATCAGTGACAGGTTGTCCTACGAGCAGTACTTC. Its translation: CAISDRLSYEQYF.

CDR3 protein: CSARDPGLAGGPYEQYF. CDR3 nucleotides: TGCAGTGCTAGAGATCCCGGACTAGCGGGAGGCCCTTACGAGCAGTACTTC. The J gene is TRBJ2-7, the V gene TRBV20-1, with 14 bases matching TRBD2. The V gene end was trimmed by 0 bases and the J gene end by 4 bases; junction bases not matched to a gene: 8. The germline V gene has CDR1 DFQATT and CDR2 SNEGSKA (reference sequence). The CDR3 totals 17 residues.

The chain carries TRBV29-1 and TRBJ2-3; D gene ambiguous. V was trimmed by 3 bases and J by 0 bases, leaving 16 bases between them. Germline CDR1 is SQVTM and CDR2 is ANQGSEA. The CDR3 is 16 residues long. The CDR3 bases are TGCAGCGTTGATCTGGCCTTCGAAACTAGCACAGATACGCAGTATTTT. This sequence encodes CSVDLAFETSTDTQYF.

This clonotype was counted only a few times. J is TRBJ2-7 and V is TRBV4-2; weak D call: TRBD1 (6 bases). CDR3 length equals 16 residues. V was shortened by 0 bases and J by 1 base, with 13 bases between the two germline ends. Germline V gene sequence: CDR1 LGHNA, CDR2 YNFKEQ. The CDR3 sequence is CASSQEYPGQSYEQYF. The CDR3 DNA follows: TGTGCCAGCAGCCAAGAATATCCCGGACAGTCCTACGAGCAGTACTTC.

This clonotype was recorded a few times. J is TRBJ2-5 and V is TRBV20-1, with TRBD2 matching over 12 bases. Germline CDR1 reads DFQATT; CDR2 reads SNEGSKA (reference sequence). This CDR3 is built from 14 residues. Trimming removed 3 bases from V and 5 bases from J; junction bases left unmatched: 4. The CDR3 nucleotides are TGCAGTGCTAGCCGACTAGCGGGAGTTGAGACCCAGTACTTC. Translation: CSASRLAGVETQYF.

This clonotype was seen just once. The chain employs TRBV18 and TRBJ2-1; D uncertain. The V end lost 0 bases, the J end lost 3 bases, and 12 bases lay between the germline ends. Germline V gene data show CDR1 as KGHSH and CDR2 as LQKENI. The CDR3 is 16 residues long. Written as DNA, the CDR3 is TGTGCCAGCTCACCACCTTCTTGGCCGCTCTACAATGAGCAGTTCTTC. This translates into CASSPPSWPLYNEQFF.

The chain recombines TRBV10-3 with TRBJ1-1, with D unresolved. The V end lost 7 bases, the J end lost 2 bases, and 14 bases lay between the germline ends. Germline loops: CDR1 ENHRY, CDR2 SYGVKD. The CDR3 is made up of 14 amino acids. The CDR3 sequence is CAIKEALSNTEAFF. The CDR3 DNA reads TGTGCCATCAAGGAGGCCTTATCAAACACTGAAGCTTTCTTT.